This T cell receptor (beta chain) originates from a study of sequential checkpoint blockade in melanoma (dated by TCRdb to between 2019 and 2020). As for the study more broadly: Patients were assigned by 1:1 randomization to either first-line nivolumab followed by ipilimumab (arm A) or ipilimumab followed by nivolumab (arm B). Both trial sequences were followed by maintenance nivolumab. DNA from roughly 91 pretreatment melanoma tumor samples underwent TCRbeta immunosequencing. Matched tumor biopsies were taken from about two dozen patients before treatment and at week 13, after single-agent nivolumab (arm A) or ipilimumab (arm B). Roughly 80% of the matched pre- and post-treatment tumor biopsy pairs came from the same lesion. Summary of the overall study and its limitations: Patients with increases in tumor T-cell fraction and clonality by week 13 were approximately 30 times more likely to achieve clinical benefit. In the nivolumab-first arm (arm A), pretreatment tumor TIL clonality was associated with response (P = .04). Small sample sizes and reduced statistical power limited the analyses of tumor T-cell fraction within each arm. The model for predicting response that combines TCR metrics with mutation burden needs to be validated in larger, independent patient cohorts. Tumor T-cell fraction and clonality correlated with PD-L1 staining and CD8+ T-cell counts but not with mutational load.

The treatment or condition label on this specimen signifies: randomized to nivolumab then ipilimumab (arm A) or the reverse (arm B). Prior DNA-damaging chemotherapy had not been received by any trial patient. Samples came from patients with melanoma in CheckMate 064, a randomized, open-label phase II trial of sequential checkpoint blockade. Genomic DNA from formalin-fixed paraffin-embedded (FFPE) tissue samples served as the input for tumor TCR sequencing. A few counts support this clone. It lacks a known antigen. No base quality information exists; no much larger clone differs at one position. The immunoSEQ Assay was used to immunosequence TCRbeta CDR3 regions from genomic DNA. Prior to high-throughput sequencing, genomic DNA was amplified by bias-controlled multiplex PCR. From the authors' description of their analysis: To quantify the absolute abundance of each unique TCRbeta CDR3 region, the sequences were collapsed and filtered. Clonality was defined as 1 minus Pielou's evenness and was calculated using productive rearrangements only. Tumor T-cell fraction was calculated by normalizing TCRbeta template counts to usable DNA, which was estimated from several housekeeping genes. A previously published method was used to identify clones with significantly greater frequencies in on-treatment samples than in baseline samples. Sourced from immuneACCESS, this table was stored by TCRdb with only in-frame sequences that have V and J called. A share of the clones is absent; for the studies checked, an unresolved V gene accounts for under half, and the remainder has no known explanation. The V and J calls and clone size are taken from that table; D and trimming were inferred from the DNA. This sample lists over 1,500 clones; roughly 25% were detected once. The ten largest clonotypes hold 7% to 9.5% of the sample.

From the cysteine up to the phenylalanine, the CDR3 has a length of 14 residues. Only the CDR3 DNA stays, 42 bases, in frame from base 1. At the junction V is shortened by 2 bases and J by 0 bases, with 6 bases in between. Sequences ENHRY (CDR1) and SYGVKD (CDR2) are obtained from the germline V gene. The starting material was tumor tissue (inferred from file names), obtained from a patient given nivolumab and ipilimumab in sequence. The rearranged segments are TRBV10-3 and TRBJ2-3, with the D segment identity uncertain. The source of this sequence is a human donor with melanoma. Here the CDR3 is given as CAISEAGSTDTQYF. The nucleotide sequence reads TGTGCCATCAGTGAGGCAGGCAGCACAGATACGCAGTATTTT.